These 9 T cell receptor beta chains were all obtained from the same sample, sequenced in a study of blood T cell repertoires in COVID-19. Here immunoSEQ multiplex PCR was the method, and the copy in TCRdb shows in-frame clones only, minus some. Of around 120,000 clones listed, more than 60% are singletons. Sample: peripheral blood. Receptor source: a man in his 70s with acute or convalescent COVID-19.

The DNA of the CDR3 is TGTGCCAGCAGTGTTGGGGGGTACGAGCAGTACTTC. It encodes CASSVGGYEQYF. The V gene is TRBV6-2 or TRBV6-3, the J gene TRBJ2-7; D possibly corresponds to TRBD2 (6 bases). The germline V gene has CDR1 MNHEY and CDR2 SVGEGT. CDR3 length: 12 residues. The germline V and J ends were trimmed by 5 bases and 4 bases, with 9 bases remaining between them.

The chain employs TRBV5-6 and TRBJ1-2; a possible D gene is TRBD1 (6 bases). CDR1 SGHDT and CDR2 YYEEEE come from the germline V gene. The CDR3 length is 15 residues. Trimming pared 0 bases from V and 5 bases from J, leaving 14 bases between. CDR3 loop: CASSLVDAGTYGYTF. CDR3 DNA: TGTGCCAGCAGCTTGGTGGATGCAGGGACATATGGCTACACCTTC. The full variable domain, with the rest looked up from reference TRBV5-6 and TRBJ1-2, is DAGVTQSPTHLIKTRGQQVTLRCSPKSGHDTVSWYQQALGQGPQFIFQYYEEEERQRGNFPDRFSGHQFPNYSSELNVNALLLGDSALYLCASSLVDAGTYGYTFGSGTRLTVV.

The genes are TRBV6-5 and TRBJ1-4, with a weak D call TRBD1 (5 bases). This CDR3 comprises 14 residues. The V end was cut by 8 bases, the J end by 6 bases, with 16 bases between. Germline CDR1 reads MNHEY; CDR2 reads SVGAGI. In nucleotides, the CDR3 is TGTGCCAGCGGCAGGGATCCGATATATGAAAAACTGTTTTTT. It encodes CASGRDPIYEKLFF.

This clone was seen at least ten times. This chain uses TRBV5-1 with TRBJ2-7, with D possibly matching TRBD1 (6 bases). The CDR3 extends over 14 amino acids. The V and J ends lost 4 bases and 0 bases respectively, with 11 bases between them. CDR1 and CDR2 (germline): SGHRS, YFSETQ. CDR3 loop: CASSHRDNSYEQYF. The CDR3 DNA is TGCGCCAGCAGCCACCGGGACAACTCCTACGAGCAGTACTTC.

This clone was observed a single time. CDR3 in amino acids: CASSYGTSGGAYDTQYF. The CDR3 nucleotides read TGTGCCAGCAGTTACGGGACTAGCGGGGGGGCCTACGATACGCAGTATTTT. The rearrangement uses TRBV6-2 or TRBV6-3 and TRBJ2-3, with 16 bases lining up with TRBD2. Germline trimming cut 2 bases from V and 6 bases from J; bases unmatched to any gene: 5. Germline values: CDR1 MNHEY, CDR2 SVGEGT. This CDR3 spans 17 amino acids.

This clone showed up just once. J is TRBJ2-7 and V is TRBV20-1; 7 bases are shared with TRBD2. The germline V gene encodes CDR1 DFQATT and CDR2 SNEGSKA (reference sequence). This CDR3 has 16 amino acids. After removal of 3 bases from V and 2 bases from J, the junction contained 13 bases not matched to a gene. CDR3 sequence reads: CSASAVLNGGAYEQYF. DNA for the CDR3: TGCAGTGCTAGTGCAGTTCTTAATGGGGGGGCCTACGAGCAGTACTTC.

The V and J genes are TRBV24-1 and TRBJ2-7, with 10 bases fitting TRBD1. Germline values: CDR1 KGHDR, CDR2 SFDVKD. There are 15 residues in the CDR3. Trimming at V came to 4 bases and at J to 3 bases, leaving 5 bases not matched to a gene. The CDR3 loop is CATSDPGQGNYEQYF. In DNA, the CDR3 is TGTGCCACCAGTGACCCGGGACAGGGGAACTACGAGCAGTACTTC.

The chain couples TRBV24-1 to TRBJ2-5, with TRBD2 identical over 13 bases. CDR1 and CDR2 (germline): KGHDR, SFDVKD. V dropped 4 bases and J dropped 4; count of bases not matched to a gene: 8. This CDR3 is built from 17 residues. CDR3 amino acids: CATSDSTSGGRIETQYF. CDR3 DNA: TGTGCCACCAGTGACTCGACTAGCGGGGGGCGGATAGAGACCCAGTACTTC.

There are a few counts of this clone. The chain has TRBV11-3 and TRBJ2-1; D might be TRBD2 (5 bases). Germline-derived CDR1 and CDR2 are SGHNT and YENEEA. The CDR3 is 15 residues long. V was cut by 4 bases and J by 6 bases, with 16 bases left in between. The CDR3 nucleotides are TGTGCCAGCAGCTCCGGACTGCGGGCAGGCAATGAGCAGTTCTTC. Residues: CASSSGLRAGNEQFF.